This is a list of T cell receptor beta chains from one sample in a study of PD-1 blockade in classical Hodgkin lymphoma. Clones were read by immunoSEQ multiplex PCR, and TCRdb kept only the in-frame ones, dropping some. The sample records about 39,000 clones, just over 75% being singletons. The sample consisted of peripheral blood mononuclear cells (PBMCs), taken before the fourth cycle of nivolumab. These receptors came from a human donor with classical Hodgkin lymphoma. CDR3s include the opening cysteine and the closing phenylalanine or tryptophan. A D gene is named only where the DNA matches it firmly. Where a row states a size, it is once, few, many or the class of an expanded clone; other rows omit it.

clone_size: once
j_call: TRBJ1-5
v_call: TRBV19
d_call: TRBD1
cdr3_nt: TGTGCCAGTCTCGACCGGGACAGGGGTCATCAGCCCCAGCATTTT
cdr3_aa: CASLDRDRGHQPQHF

clone_size: -
j_call: TRBJ1-1
v_call: TRBV16
d_call: -
cdr3_nt: TGTGCCAGCAGCCAAGAAAGAGAGACAGTATTGGGCACTGAAGCTTTCTTT
cdr3_aa: CASSQERETVLGTEAFF

clone_size: -
j_call: TRBJ1-2
v_call: TRBV5-1
d_call: -
cdr3_nt: TGCGCCAGCAGCTTGGCCGACTTTGGGGAGCTTAACTATGGCTACACCTTC
cdr3_aa: CASSLADFGELNYGYTF

clone_size: -
j_call: TRBJ2-7
v_call: TRBV5-1
d_call: -
cdr3_nt: TGCGCCAGCAGCTTGGAGGGGACCTACGAGCAGTACTTC
cdr3_aa: CASSLEGTYEQYF

clone_size: -
j_call: TRBJ2-7
v_call: TRBV7-2
d_call: -
cdr3_nt: TGTGCCAGCAGCTTAGCCGCAGGGGACCACGAGCAGTACTTC
cdr3_aa: CASSLAAGDHEQYF

clone_size: once
j_call: TRBJ2-1
v_call: TRBV19
d_call: -
cdr3_nt: TGTGCCAGTAGTATTAGACTAGGAAACGGTGAGCAGTTCTTC
cdr3_aa: CASSIRLGNGEQFF

clone_size: few
j_call: TRBJ2-7
v_call: TRBV7-9
d_call: TRBD1
cdr3_nt: TGCGCCAGCAGCCAGCAGAGGACAGGCACCTACGAGCAGTACTTC
cdr3_aa: CASSQQRTGTYEQYF

clone_size: -
j_call: TRBJ2-3
v_call: TRBV7-9
d_call: -
cdr3_nt: TGTGCCAGCAGCGACTACACCGAATCAGATACGCAGTATTTT
cdr3_aa: CASSDYTESDTQYF

clone_size: few
j_call: TRBJ1-6
v_call: TRBV30
d_call: -
cdr3_nt: TGTGCCTGGAGTGGCTCCGCTTCTACTTCACCCCTCCACTTT
cdr3_aa: CAWSGSASTSPLHF

clone_size: few
j_call: TRBJ2-3
v_call: TRBV6-4
d_call: TRBD1
cdr3_nt: TGTGCCAGCAGCTCGACAGGGGGCTCGGGAGATACGCAGTATTTT
cdr3_aa: CASSSTGGSGDTQYF

clone_size: -
j_call: TRBJ1-2
v_call: TRBV7-9
d_call: -
cdr3_nt: TGTGCCAGCAGCTTAGGGATAAAAAGGGACAACTATGGCTACACCTTC
cdr3_aa: CASSLGIKRDNYGYTF

clone_size: -
j_call: TRBJ1-1
v_call: TRBV5-6
d_call: TRBD1
cdr3_nt: TGTGCCAGCAGCCTCGGACAGGGGGCCCACACTGAAGCTTTCTTT
cdr3_aa: CASSLGQGAHTEAFF

clone_size: -
j_call: TRBJ2-7
v_call: TRBV7-2
d_call: TRBD1
cdr3_nt: TGTGCCAGCAGTACAGGACAGGCCTACTCCTACGAGCAGTACTTC
cdr3_aa: CASSTGQAYSYEQYF

clone_size: -
j_call: TRBJ1-2
v_call: TRBV6-5
d_call: TRBD1
cdr3_nt: TGTGCCAGCAGTTACTCCGCGACAGGGGATGGCTACACCTTC
cdr3_aa: CASSYSATGDGYTF

clone_size: -
j_call: TRBJ2-7
v_call: TRBV2
d_call: TRBD1
cdr3_nt: TGTGCCAGAGACAGGGGTTCGGGATACGAGCAGTACTTC
cdr3_aa: CARDRGSGYEQYF

clone_size: -
j_call: TRBJ1-4
v_call: TRBV5-1
d_call: TRBD1
cdr3_nt: TGCGCCAGCAGCAACGGACAGGGGGCGTGGGAAAAACTGTTTTTT
cdr3_aa: CASSNGQGAWEKLFF

clone_size: few
j_call: TRBJ2-1
v_call: TRBV28
d_call: TRBD1
cdr3_nt: TGTGCCAGCAGGGTCCGGGGGACAGGGTTCTATGAGCAGTTCTTC
cdr3_aa: CASRVRGTGFYEQFF

clone_size: -
j_call: TRBJ2-5
v_call: TRBV7-8
d_call: -
cdr3_nt: TGTGCCAGCAGCGAATACTACGTAGCGGAAGAGACCCAGTACTTC
cdr3_aa: CASSEYYVAEETQYF